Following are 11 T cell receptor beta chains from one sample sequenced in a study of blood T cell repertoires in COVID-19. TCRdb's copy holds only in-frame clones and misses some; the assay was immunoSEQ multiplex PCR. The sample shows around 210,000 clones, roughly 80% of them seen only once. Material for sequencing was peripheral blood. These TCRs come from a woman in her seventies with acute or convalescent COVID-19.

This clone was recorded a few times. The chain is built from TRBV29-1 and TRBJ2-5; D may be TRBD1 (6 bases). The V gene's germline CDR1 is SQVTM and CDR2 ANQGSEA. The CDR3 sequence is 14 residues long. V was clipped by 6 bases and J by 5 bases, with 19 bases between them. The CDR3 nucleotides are TGCAGCGTCGGACAGAGGTTAATAGGGGAGACCCAGTACTTC. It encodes CSVGQRLIGETQYF.

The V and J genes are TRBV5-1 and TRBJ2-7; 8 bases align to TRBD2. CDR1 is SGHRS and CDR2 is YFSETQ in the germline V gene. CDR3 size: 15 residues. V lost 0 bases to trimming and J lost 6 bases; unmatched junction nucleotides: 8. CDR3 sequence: CASSLAWREVSEQYF. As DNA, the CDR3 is TGCGCCAGCAGCTTGGCTTGGCGGGAGGTATCCGAGCAGTACTTC.

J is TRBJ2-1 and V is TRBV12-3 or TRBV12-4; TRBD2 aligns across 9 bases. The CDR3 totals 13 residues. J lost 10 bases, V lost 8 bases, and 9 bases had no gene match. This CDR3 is CASFGSGGMEQFF. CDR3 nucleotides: TGTGCCAGCTTTGGTAGCGGGGGCATGGAGCAGTTCTTC.

The CDR3 DNA reads as TGTGCCTGGAGTGTGAAGGGGGCGTCCCATGGCTACACCTTC. It is translated as CAWSVKGASHGYTF. The chain recombines TRBV30 with TRBJ1-2, with 7 nucleotides matching TRBD1. The CDR3 covers 14 residues. Germline lookup yields CDR1 GTSNPN and CDR2 SVGIG (reference sequence). V was pared by 0 bases and J by 6 bases, with 7 bases of the junction left unmatched.

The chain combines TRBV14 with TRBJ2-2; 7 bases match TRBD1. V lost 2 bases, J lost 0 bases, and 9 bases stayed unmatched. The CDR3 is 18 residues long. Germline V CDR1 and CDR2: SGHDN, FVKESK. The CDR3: CASSQPGQRGTNTGELFF. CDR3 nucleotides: TGTGCCAGCAGCCAACCGGGACAGAGGGGAACGAACACCGGGGAGCTGTTTTTT.

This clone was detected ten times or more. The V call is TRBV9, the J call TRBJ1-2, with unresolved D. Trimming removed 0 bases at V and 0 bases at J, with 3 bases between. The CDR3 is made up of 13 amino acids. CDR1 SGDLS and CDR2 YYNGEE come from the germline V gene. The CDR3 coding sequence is TGTGCCAGCAGCGTAGCAGCTAACTATGGCTACACCTTC. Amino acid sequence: CASSVAANYGYTF.

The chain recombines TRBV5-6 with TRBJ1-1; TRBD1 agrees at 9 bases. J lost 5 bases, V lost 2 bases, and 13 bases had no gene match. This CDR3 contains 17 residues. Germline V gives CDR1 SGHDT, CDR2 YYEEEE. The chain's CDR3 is CASSFNGLGQGRTEAFF. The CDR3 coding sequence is TGTGCCAGCAGCTTTAATGGTCTCGGACAGGGGCGGACTGAAGCTTTCTTT.

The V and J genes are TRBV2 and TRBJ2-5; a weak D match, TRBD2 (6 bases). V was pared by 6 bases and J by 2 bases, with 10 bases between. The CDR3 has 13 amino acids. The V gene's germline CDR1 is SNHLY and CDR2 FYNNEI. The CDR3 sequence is CASRAGLQETQYF. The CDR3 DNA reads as TGTGCCAGCAGGGCGGGATTACAAGAGACCCAGTACTTC.

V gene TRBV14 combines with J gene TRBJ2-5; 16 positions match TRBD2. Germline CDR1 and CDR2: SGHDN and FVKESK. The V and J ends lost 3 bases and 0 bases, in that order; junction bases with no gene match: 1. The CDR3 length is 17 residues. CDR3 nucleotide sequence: TGTGCCAGCAGCCATGGGACTAGCGGGAGGGACCAAGAGACCCAGTACTTC. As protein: CASSHGTSGRDQETQYF.

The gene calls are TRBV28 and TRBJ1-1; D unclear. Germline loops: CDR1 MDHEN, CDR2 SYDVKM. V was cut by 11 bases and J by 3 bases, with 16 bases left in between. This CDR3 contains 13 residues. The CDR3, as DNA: TGTGCCCATACCGATACTTATGACACTGAAGCTTTCTTT. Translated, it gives CAHTDTYDTEAFF.

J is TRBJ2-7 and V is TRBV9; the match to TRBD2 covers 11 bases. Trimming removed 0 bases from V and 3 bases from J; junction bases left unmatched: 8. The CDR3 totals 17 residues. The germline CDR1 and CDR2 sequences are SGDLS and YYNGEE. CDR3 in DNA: TGTGCCAGCAGCGTAGATGTCCCCGGGACTAGCGGCTACGAGCAGTACTTC. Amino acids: CASSVDVPGTSGYEQYF.